One and the same sample provided the 32 T cell receptor beta chains below, sequenced in a study of identical twins. TCRdb processed the 5' RACE reads anew with MiXCR; each CDR3 protein has one entry. The data contain more than 1.5 million distinct CDR3 sequences, less than 35% of them singletons. Sequencing was carried out using cord blood. Every receptor here comes from a newborn girl in good health.

This clonotype was seen at least ten times. This chain joins TRBV20-1 and TRBJ1-4; 9 bases agree with TRBD1. V lost 6 bases to trimming and J lost 7 bases; unmatched junction nucleotides: 9. This CDR3 contains 14 residues. Germline lookup yields CDR1 DFQATT and CDR2 SNEGSKA (reference sequence). Here the CDR3 reads CSAPGTGWSEKLFF. The CDR3 DNA is TGCAGTGCGCCGGGGACAGGGTGGAGTGAAAAACTGTTTTTT.

The sample holds a few counts of this clonotype. CDR3 region: CASSASGRNIQYF. Written as DNA, the CDR3 is TGTGCCAGCAGCGCTAGCGGGAGAAACATTCAGTACTTC. The rearrangement uses TRBV9 and TRBJ2-4; 10 bases align to TRBD2. The germline gives CDR1 SGDLS, CDR2 YYNGEE. The CDR3 has 13 amino acids. J was trimmed by 6 bases and V by 3 bases; bases with no gene match: 0. Using reference TRBV9 and TRBJ2-4 for the parts outside the CDR3, the full variable domain is DSGVTQTPKHLITATGQRVTLRCSPRSGDLSVYWYQQSLDQGLQFLIQYYNGEERAKGNILERFSAQQFPDLHSELNLSSLELGDSALYFCASSASGRNIQYFGAGTRLSVL.

Only one count was recorded for this clonotype. This chain uses TRBV6-6 with TRBJ1-5; 9 bases align to TRBD1. The CDR3 spans 16 residues. J gave up 3 bases and V 6 bases, and 9 bases lay outside the gene matches. Germline V lookup: CDR1 MNHNY, CDR2 SVGAGI (reference sequence). CDR3 nucleotide sequence: TGTGCCAGCAGCACGGAGGACAGGGGCCCCAATCAGCCCCAGCATTTT. Protein product: CASSTEDRGPNQPQHF.

To note about this clonotype: The junction shows a germline mismatch at one end, possibly a read error. CDR3 residues: CVSSYEVVGLAGIEQYF. The CDR3 DNA sequence: TGTGTCAGCAGTTACGAGGTGGTGGGACTAGCGGGAATCGAGCAGTACTTC. The chain employs TRBV6-2 or TRBV6-3 and TRBJ2-7, with TRBD2 matching over 13 bases. This CDR3 has 17 residues. CDR1 and CDR2 from the germline V gene are MNHEY and SVGEGT.

A few counts support this clonotype. The chain couples TRBV27 to TRBJ2-3, with TRBD2 identical over 10 bases. Germline V gives CDR1 MNHEY, CDR2 SMNVEV (reference sequence). V shed 5 bases and J 2 bases; nucleotides not matched to a gene: 4. This CDR3 is 15 amino acids long. The CDR3 reads CASSAGTSDTDTQYF. In DNA form, the CDR3 reads TGTGCCAGCAGTGCCGGGACTAGCGACACAGATACGCAGTATTTT.

The J gene is TRBJ2-3, the V gene TRBV25-1; 10 bases fit TRBD1. J gave up 6 bases and V 2 bases, and 5 bases lay outside the gene matches. Germline V gene data show CDR1 as MGHDK and CDR2 as SYGVNS. The CDR3 is 15 residues long. The CDR3 sequence: CASSETGTGVDTQYF. DNA for the CDR3: TGTGCCAGCAGTGAAACCGGGACAGGGGTGGATACGCAGTATTTT. Full variable domain (outside the CDR3, taken from reference TRBV25-1 and TRBJ2-3): EADIYQTPRYLVIGTGKKITLECSQTMGHDKMYWYQQDPGMELHLIHYSYGVNSTEKGDLSSESTVSRIRTEHFPLTLESARPSHTSQYLCASSETGTGVDTQYFGPGTRLTVL.

The genes are TRBV4-2 and TRBJ2-7, with 10 bases aligning to TRBD2. The CDR3 runs 18 residues. Trimming removed 4 bases from V and 0 bases from J; junction bases left unmatched: 12. Germline loops: CDR1 LGHNA, CDR2 YNFKEQ. The CDR3 here is CASSRERSVAGGSYEQYF. The CDR3, as DNA: TGTGCCAGCAGCCGAGAAAGGTCGGTAGCGGGAGGCTCCTACGAGCAGTACTTC.

The genes are TRBV6-5 and TRBJ1-2, with D possibly TRBD1 on 6 matching bases. CDR1 is MNHEY and CDR2 is SVGAGI in the germline V gene. V dropped 2 bases and J dropped 7 bases, with 14 bases sitting between them. There are 14 residues in the CDR3. CDR3 coding DNA: TGTGCCAGCAGTTACGGGGGACAACGGGGTGGCTACACCTTC. This codes for CASSYGGQRGGYTF.

A few counts support this clonotype. The genes are TRBV15 and TRBJ1-1; D not resolved. Germline lookup yields CDR1 LNHNV and CDR2 YYDKDF (reference sequence). The length of the CDR3 is 13 residues. V lost 6 bases to trimming and J lost 1 base, with 9 bases between them. The CDR3 DNA follows: TGTGCCACCAGGAAGGACCCGAACACTGAAGCTTTCTTT. The encoded protein is CATRKDPNTEAFF.

This rearrangement joins TRBV20-1 to TRBJ1-5; D remains ambiguous. The CDR3 sequence is 13 residues long. V gave up 4 bases and J gave up 4 bases, with 11 bases separating them. CDR1 and CDR2 from the germline V gene are DFQATT and SNEGSKA (reference sequence). The CDR3 loop is CSAIDTPNQPQHF. CDR3 sequence (DNA): TGCAGTGCTATAGACACCCCGAATCAGCCCCAGCATTTT.

This chain connects TRBV20-1 to TRBJ2-1; possible D gene TRBD1, 5 bases. CDR3 length: 11 amino acids. Germline lookup yields CDR1 DFQATT and CDR2 SNEGSKA (reference sequence). CDR3 region: CSSAGMVTQFF. The CDR3 coding sequence is TGCAGCTCTGCAGGGATGGTGACCCAGTTCTTC.

This clonotype has only a few counts. The chain combines TRBV5-1 with TRBJ2-1, with D possibly TRBD2 on 6 matching bases. Germline V gene sequence: CDR1 SGHRS, CDR2 YFSETQ. Trimming took off 1 base at V and 8 bases at J, with 16 bases between the two ends. CDR3 size: 15 residues. This chain's CDR3 is CASSLRGTASDEQFF. The CDR3 DNA is TGCGCCAGCAGCTTGCGGGGGACGGCTTCCGATGAGCAGTTCTTC.

A remark on this clonotype: One end of the junction fails to match germline, which may point to a read error. This chain links TRBV3-1 with TRBJ1-4, with D possibly matching TRBD1 (5 bases). The CDR3 spans 16 residues. CDR1 and CDR2 from the germline V gene are LGHDT and YNNKEL (reference sequence). This chain's CDR3 is CAGSQDVGAPDEKLFF. CDR3 nucleotides: TGTGCCGGCAGCCAAGATGTCGGGGCGCCGGATGAAAAACTGTTTTTT.

The DNA of the CDR3 is TGTGCCAGCAGCGACACACCCTCTGGAAACACCATATATTTT. The encoded protein is CASSDTPSGNTIYF. J is TRBJ1-3 and V is TRBV2; D not resolved. CDR3 length: 14 residues. CDR1 and CDR2 from the germline V gene are SNHLY and FYNNEI. V lost 6 bases and J lost 0, with 9 bases in between.

V and J are TRBV29-1 and TRBJ1-1; D remains unclear. The germline CDR1 and CDR2 sequences are SQVTM and ANQGSEA. The V gene lost 7 bases and the J gene lost 4 bases, with 16 bases spanning the gap. The CDR3 contains 13 residues. CDR3 nucleotide sequence: TGCAGCGCCCCGGGCCAAAGTGGCACTGAAGCTTTCTTT. It encodes CSAPGQSGTEAFF.

This sequence joins TRBV7-2 and TRBJ2-7, with TRBD1 matching over 7 bases. Trimming at V came to 5 bases and at J to 1 base, leaving 8 bases not matched to a gene. The V gene's germline CDR1 is SGHTA and CDR2 FQGNSA. This CDR3 is 15 amino acids long. The CDR3: CASSRYRGPSYEQYF. CDR3 nucleotides: TGTGCCAGCAGCAGATACAGGGGTCCTTCCTACGAGCAGTACTTC. Full variable domain (remainder filled in from reference TRBV7-2 and TRBJ2-7): GAGVSQSPSNKVTEKGKDVELRCDPISGHTALYWYRQSLGQGLEFLIYFQGNSAPDKSGLPSDRFSAERTGGSVSTLTIQRTQQEDSAVYLCASSRYRGPSYEQYFGPGTRLTVT.

This clonotype showed up many times. The chain is built from TRBV7-2 and TRBJ2-5; D is ambiguous. The CDR3 length is 12 residues. Germline CDR1 and CDR2: SGHTA and FQGNSA. V was pared by 3 bases and J by 3 bases, with 5 bases between. CDR3 sequence reads: CASSLWKETQYF. DNA for the CDR3: TGTGCCAGCAGCTTGTGGAAAGAGACCCAGTACTTC.

V and J are TRBV5-5 and TRBJ1-5; no reliable D call. Germline CDR1 SGHKS, CDR2 YYEKEE (reference sequence). Trimming stripped 4 bases from V and 3 bases from J, with 14 bases between. CDR3 size: 15 residues. For the CDR3, the DNA is TGTGCCAGCAGCCCGTGGGTTGGACCCAATCAGCCCCAGCATTTT. Translating it yields CASSPWVGPNQPQHF. The whole variable domain, filled in from reference TRBV5-5 and TRBJ1-5, reads DAGVTQSPTHLIKTRGQQVTLRCSPISGHKSVSWYQQVLGQGPQFIFQYYEKEERGRGNFPDRFSARQFPNYSSELNVNALLLGDSALYLCASSPWVGPNQPQHFGDGTRLSIL.

In this sample, this clonotype turned up a few times. V gene TRBV20-1 combines with J gene TRBJ2-5; perhaps TRBD2 as D (5 bases). Germline CDR1 and CDR2: DFQATT and SNEGSKA (reference sequence). The CDR3 loop spans 12 amino acids. V gave up 6 bases and J gave up 3 bases, with 11 bases separating them. CDR3: CSASGNEETQYF. The DNA for the CDR3 is TGCAGTGCATCCGGGAACGAAGAGACCCAGTACTTC.

This clonotype has a count of ten or more. The gene calls are TRBV10-3 and TRBJ2-6; D unclear. Germline lookup yields CDR1 ENHRY and CDR2 SYGVKD. The CDR3 length is 15 residues. The V gene lost 2 bases and the J gene lost 4 bases, with 9 bases spanning the gap. CDR3 loop: CAISEGSAGANVLTF. The CDR3 bases are TGTGCCATCAGTGAGGGCAGTGCCGGGGCCAACGTCCTGACTTTC.

This clonotype was found a few times. The rearrangement uses TRBV27 and TRBJ1-2; 7 positions match TRBD1. Trimming at V came to 8 bases and at J to 6 bases, leaving 12 bases not matched to a gene. This CDR3 is 14 amino acids long. The germline V gene encodes CDR1 MNHEY and CDR2 SMNVEV (reference sequence). The CDR3 sequence is CASGNHGTVHGYTF. CDR3 DNA: TGTGCCAGCGGCAACCACGGGACAGTTCATGGCTACACCTTC.

This clonotype has just a few counts. This chain uses TRBV14 with TRBJ1-2; possible D gene TRBD1, 6 bases. The CDR3 has 14 amino acids. Trimming cost V 2 bases and J 7 bases, with 14 bases left between them. Germline CDR1 reads SGHDN; CDR2 reads FVKESK. The CDR3 spells CASSQSFLQGGYTF. Written as DNA, the CDR3 is TGTGCCAGCAGCCAAAGTTTCTTACAGGGTGGCTACACCTTC.

This clonotype was observed a few times. The V and J genes are TRBV7-9 and TRBJ2-1; unclear D gene. In germline, CDR1 is SEHNR, CDR2 FQNEAQ (reference sequence). CDR3 length: 20 residues. Trimming stripped 6 bases from V and 0 bases from J, with 27 bases between. CDR3 coding DNA: TGTGCCAGCAGACAAAACCCATCCGAGTGGGGAAATAGCTCCTACAATGAGCAGTTCTTC. Protein: CASRQNPSEWGNSSYNEQFF.

The rearrangement joins TRBV7-6 to TRBJ1-1; TRBD1 matches at 7 bases. CDR1 is SGHVS, CDR2 FNYEAQ, per germline. The CDR3 extends over 15 amino acids. Trimming cost V 5 bases and J 0 bases; bases outside gene matches: 6. CDR3 DNA: TGTGCCAGCAGCCCGGGACAGTGGCTGAACACTGAAGCTTTCTTT. It yields the protein CASSPGQWLNTEAFF.

This clonotype was picked up a small number of times. The chain has TRBV27 and TRBJ2-3; 8 nucleotides agree with TRBD1. The CDR3 covers 15 residues. The V gene's germline CDR1 is MNHEY and CDR2 SMNVEV (reference sequence). Trimming removed 6 bases from V and 4 bases from J; junction bases left unmatched: 9. CDR3 nucleotide sequence: TGTGCCAGCAGCAAAGGACAGGGTGGGGCAGATACGCAGTATTTT. This translates into CASSKGQGGADTQYF.

The count of this clonotype is one. One end of the junction is discordant with germline, which a read error may explain. The chain has TRBV18 and TRBJ1-5, with D possibly matching TRBD1 (6 bases). This CDR3 spans 14 amino acids. Germline-derived CDR1 and CDR2 are KGHSH and LQKENI. The CDR3 loop reads CASSQGDSDQPQHF. The CDR3 region has the DNA TGTGCCAGCTCACAGGGGGATAGCGATCAGCCCCAGCATTTT.

This clonotype appeared a few times. The genes are TRBV5-1 and TRBJ2-5; D is perhaps TRBD2 (6 bases). V dropped 3 bases and J dropped 0 bases, with 9 bases sitting between them. CDR1 is SGHRS, CDR2 YFSETQ, per germline. The CDR3 has 14 amino acids. The CDR3 region has the DNA TGCGCCAGCAGCTCGTGGACTAACCAAGAGACCCAGTACTTC. Protein sequence: CASSSWTNQETQYF. Full variable domain (outside the CDR3, taken from reference TRBV5-1 and TRBJ2-5): KAGVTQTPRYLIKTRGQQVTLSCSPISGHRSVSWYQQTPGQGLQFLFEYFSETQRNKGNFPGRFSGRQFSNSRSEMNVSTLELGDSALYLCASSSWTNQETQYFGPGTRLLVL.

The V call is TRBV7-8, the J call TRBJ2-1; TRBD2 matches at 8 bases. J gave up 1 base and V 5 bases, and 4 bases lay outside the gene matches. Germline V lookup: CDR1 SGHVS, CDR2 FQNEAQ. This CDR3 has 15 residues. Written as DNA, the CDR3 is TGTGCCAGCAGCCAGGGACTAGAATCCTACAATGAGCAGTTCTTC. It codes for CASSQGLESYNEQFF.

This chain links TRBV2 with TRBJ2-1; 9 nucleotides agree with TRBD2. This CDR3 has 14 amino acids. V shed 6 bases, J shed 8 bases, and the junction held 8 bases outside the gene matches. Germline CDR1 SNHLY, CDR2 FYNNEI. CDR3 region: CASRLQGLADEQFF. The DNA for the CDR3 is TGTGCCAGCAGGTTGCAGGGACTAGCCGATGAGCAGTTCTTC.

The table lists this clonotype with a few counts. Relative to the germline gene, one junction end is altered; a read error may explain this. The V gene is TRBV3-1, the J gene TRBJ2-3; the match to TRBD2 covers 8 bases. Germline CDR1 and CDR2: LGHDT and YNNKEL (reference sequence). This CDR3 is built from 16 residues. The CDR3 nucleotides are TGTGCCGGCAGCCAAGGCCAGCGGGAGATCACAGATACGCAGTATTTT. Translated, it gives CAGSQGQREITDTQYF.

The chain combines TRBV11-2 with TRBJ2-1; TRBD2 agrees at 10 bases. Trimming removed 2 bases from V and 8 bases from J; junction bases left unmatched: 6. The V gene's germline CDR1 is SGHAT and CDR2 FQNNGV. The CDR3 runs 15 residues. As DNA, the CDR3 is TGTGCCAGCAGCTTAATACTAGCGGGATCAGATGAGCAGTTCTTC. Encoded protein: CASSLILAGSDEQFF.

The table lists this clonotype with a few counts. The V and J genes are TRBV28 and TRBJ2-7; weak D call: TRBD1 (6 bases). In germline, CDR1 is MDHEN, CDR2 SYDVKM. V was trimmed by 6 bases and J by 7 bases, leaving 13 bases between them. The CDR3 consists of 12 residues. CDR3 coding DNA: TGTGCCAGCAGCCTCCCCGGACAGGAGCAGTACTTC. It translates to CASSLPGQEQYF.